The 18 T cell receptor beta chains presented below share a single source sample, sequenced in a study of blood T cell repertoires in COVID-19. TCRdb's copy holds only in-frame clones and misses some; the assay was immunoSEQ multiplex PCR. Here the sample spans 300,000 to 500,000 clones, roughly 90% being singletons. Sequencing was performed on PBMCs or T cells enriched from blood (not recorded which). These receptors were collected from a woman in her 30s with acute COVID-19.

The chain couples TRBV12-3 or TRBV12-4 to TRBJ2-2; D remains ambiguous. CDR3 length: 11 residues. With 5 bases removed from V and 6 bases from J, the gap between germline ends came to 4 bases. The CDR3 sequence is CASSRSGELFF. As DNA, the CDR3 is TGTGCCAGCAGTCGTTCCGGGGAGCTGTTTTTT.

This clone came up a few times. The rearrangement links TRBV18 to TRBJ1-1; D gene uncertain. The V gene lost 4 bases and the J gene lost 4 bases, with 16 bases spanning the gap. The CDR3 runs 15 residues. From germline, CDR1 is KGHSH and CDR2 LQKENI. For the CDR3, the DNA is TGTGCCAGCTCACAAGGGTCGGGAGGTATCACTGAAGCTTTCTTT. Residues: CASSQGSGGITEAFF.

The CDR3 sequence: CSAHDGGPQFF. The CDR3 nucleotides read TGCAGTGCCCACGACGGGGGGCCGCAGTTCTTC. The V and J genes are TRBV20-1 and TRBJ2-1, with a weak D call TRBD2 (7 bases). V lost 6 bases to trimming and J lost 12 bases, with 15 bases between them. Germline V gene sequence: CDR1 DFQATT, CDR2 SNEGSKA (reference sequence). This CDR3 is built from 11 residues.

The rearrangement links TRBV19 to TRBJ1-3; no clear D gene. The CDR3 extends over 16 amino acids. With 3 bases removed from V and 0 bases from J, the gap between germline ends came to 12 bases. Germline-derived CDR1 and CDR2 are LNHDA and SQIVND (reference sequence). In nucleotides, the CDR3 is TGTGCCAGTAGTATCGCCCAGCACTACTCTGGAAACACCATATATTTT. Translating gives CASSIAQHYSGNTIYF.

The chain combines TRBV3-1 (or the pseudogene TRBV3-2) with TRBJ2-1; 11 bases match TRBD2. V lost 6 bases, J lost 4 bases, and 5 bases stayed unmatched. There are 15 residues in the CDR3. Germline V gene sequence: CDR1 LGHDT, CDR2 YNNKEL (reference sequence). The CDR3 loop is CASRTTSGEYNEQFF. In nucleotides, the CDR3 is TGTGCCAGCAGGACGACTAGCGGGGAGTACAATGAGCAGTTCTTC.

The chain uses TRBV6-5 and TRBJ1-4; 9 bases map to TRBD1. The CDR3 length is 13 residues. Germline lookup yields CDR1 MNHEY and CDR2 SVGAGI. Trimming took 6 bases from V and 7 from J; bases not matched to a gene: 3. CDR3 loop: CASRHRGREKLFF. The CDR3 nucleotides read TGTGCCAGCAGACACAGGGGGCGTGAAAAACTGTTTTTT.

V is TRBV6-5 and J is TRBJ2-7; 7 bases map to TRBD1. The CDR3 runs to 15 residues. Germline CDR1 and CDR2: MNHEY and SVGAGI. Trimming at V came to 6 bases and at J to 0 bases, leaving 8 bases not matched to a gene. CDR3 nucleotides: TGTGCCAGCAGGTCGGGACAGCCTTACTCCTACGAGCAGTACTTC. Amino acid sequence: CASRSGQPYSYEQYF.

The chain carries TRBV7-7 and TRBJ2-5; the match to TRBD1 covers 7 bases. The trim removed 5 bases at V and 2 bases at J, leaving 8 bases unmatched. Per the germline V gene, CDR1 is SSHAT and CDR2 is FNYEAQ (reference sequence). The CDR3 totals 15 residues. CDR3 nucleotide sequence: TGTGCCAGCAGCCCTAGACAGGGTCCACAAGAGACCCAGTACTTC. Protein product: CASSPRQGPQETQYF.

This chain links TRBV5-1 with TRBJ1-1; tentative D call: TRBD1 (5 bases). Germline V gene lookup returns CDR1 SGHRS and CDR2 YFSETQ. This CDR3 region has 14 residues. Trimming cost V 2 bases and J 4 bases, with 12 bases left between them. The CDR3 loop is CASSFSGRGTEAFF. The CDR3 DNA is TGCGCCAGCAGCTTCTCAGGGAGGGGCACTGAAGCTTTCTTT.

The chain carries TRBV27 and TRBJ1-5, with a tentative D call TRBD1 (5 bases). The CDR3 has 16 amino acids. The V gene lost 3 bases and the J gene lost 1 base, with 13 bases spanning the gap. Germline V gene lookup returns CDR1 MNHEY and CDR2 SMNVEV (reference sequence). This chain's CDR3 is CASSFLGQGSNQPQHF. CDR3 DNA: TGTGCCAGCAGTTTCCTCGGGCAGGGAAGCAATCAGCCCCAGCATTTT.

The rearrangement joins TRBV5-4 to TRBJ2-3; TRBD2 matches 8 bases. The CDR3 is made up of 15 amino acids. J was trimmed by 1 base and V by 5 bases; bases with no gene match: 6. CDR1 is SGHNT, CDR2 YYREEE, per germline (reference sequence). The CDR3 here is CASRPEAGGTDTQYF. DNA of the CDR3: TGTGCCAGCAGGCCGGAAGCGGGGGGCACAGATACGCAGTATTTT.

V is TRBV5-1 and J is TRBJ2-2, with a weak D call TRBD2 (6 bases). V lost 6 bases to trimming and J lost 1 base, with 13 bases between them. This CDR3 region has 15 residues. Germline V gene data show CDR1 as SGHRS and CDR2 as YFSETQ. CDR3 in amino acids: CASNAGPQNTGELFF. The CDR3 DNA is TGCGCCAGCAATGCGGGACCCCAGAACACCGGGGAGCTGTTTTTT.

The chain couples TRBV9 to TRBJ1-1; the D gene is possibly TRBD1 (6 bases). V shed 4 bases and J shed 5 bases, with 21 bases lying between them. Germline V gives CDR1 SGDLS, CDR2 YYNGEE. The CDR3 contains 16 residues. The DNA for the CDR3 is TGTGCCAGCAGCCCACGTTTGAACAGGGAGGGGACTGAAGCTTTCTTT. Its protein product is CASSPRLNREGTEAFF.

The genes are TRBV28 and TRBJ1-1, with 10 positions matching TRBD1. The CDR3 has 13 amino acids. V was clipped by 11 bases and J by 5 bases; unmatched bases: 8. Germline values: CDR1 MDHEN, CDR2 SYDVKM. Written as DNA, the CDR3 is TGTGCCGGGTCGACAGGGGGCCTGACTGAAGCTTTCTTT. Translated: CAGSTGGLTEAFF.

The rearrangement uses TRBV6-4 and TRBJ2-3; no firm D call. Germline V gives CDR1 MRHNA, CDR2 SNTAGT. The V gene lost 6 bases and the J gene lost 0 bases, with 10 bases spanning the gap. The CDR3 runs 14 residues. The DNA for the CDR3 is TGTGCCAGCAGAAGAGAGTTTAGCACAGATACGCAGTATTTT. Protein sequence: CASRREFSTDTQYF.

This chain joins TRBV7-2 and TRBJ2-3; 9 bases are shared with TRBD2. This CDR3 spans 15 amino acids. V dropped 3 bases and J dropped 6; count of bases not matched to a gene: 7. Germline assignment: CDR1 SGHTA and CDR2 FQGNSA. CDR3 in DNA: TGTGCCAGCAGCTTGGGCGGGGGGGCTGTTGATACGCAGTATTTT. This codes for CASSLGGGAVDTQYF.

The chain joins TRBV7-9 to TRBJ2-3; D not certain. V lost 3 bases to trimming and J lost 5 bases, with 6 bases between them. Germline CDR1 reads SEHNR; CDR2 reads FQNEAQ (reference sequence). The CDR3 is 12 amino acids. The CDR3 spells CASSFGKDTQYF. The CDR3 DNA follows: TGTGCCAGCAGCTTCGGTAAAGATACGCAGTATTTT.

The V call is TRBV19, the J call TRBJ2-7; D gene unclear. Germline-derived CDR1 and CDR2 are LNHDA and SQIVND (reference sequence). V was shortened by 3 bases and J by 3 bases, with 15 bases between the two germline ends. The CDR3 is 15 amino acids. As DNA, the CDR3 is TGTGCCAGTAGTATTGCCGGCCAGGCCTACTACGAGCAGTACTTC. Translating it yields CASSIAGQAYYEQYF. Full variable domain (rest looked up from reference TRBV19 and TRBJ2-7): DGGITQSPKYLFRKEGQNVTLSCEQNLNHDAMYWYRQDPGQGLRLIYYSQIVNDFQKGDIAEGYSVSREKKESFPLTVTSAQKNPTAFYLCASSIAGQAYYEQYFGPGTRLTVT.